This T cell receptor beta chain derives from a study of T cells after yellow fever vaccination. Via MiXCR, TCRdb re-called the 5' RACE reads, giving one row per CDR3 protein. The profile shows 300,000 to 350,000 distinct CDR3 sequences, 4% to 5.5% of them singletons. This CDR3 is built from 13 residues. CDR1 is MGHRA and CDR2 is YSYEKL in the germline V gene. The ends were cut back, 1 base at V and 0 bases at J, with 1 base in the middle. This clonotype was picked up many times. The genes are TRBV4-1 and TRBJ2-1; D gene unclear. The sample in question was PBMCs, obtained 15 days after the yellow fever booster vaccination. This sequence originates from a man between 18 and 35 years old who received the YFV17D yellow fever vaccine. This CDR3 is CASSQVSYNEQFF. Written as DNA, the CDR3 is TGCGCCAGCAGCCAAGTCTCCTACAATGAGCAGTTCTTC.